Presented here are 14 T cell receptor beta chains from one specimen sequenced in a study of T cells expressing NK-cell markers. TCRdb re-called the 5' RACE reads and catalogs CDR3 proteins one per entry, DNA excluded. This table lists 300,000 to 500,000 distinct CDR3 sequences. The sample was blood T cells: a sorted CD56 or NKG2C T cell subset, CD4+ or CD8+ T cells, or bulk PBMC T cells (not recorded which). Receptors were obtained from a woman aged 45-65 years in good health.

The chain employs TRBV5-6 and TRBJ2-6; the D call from TCRdb, TRBD1, cannot be confirmed without DNA. CDR1 is SGHDT and CDR2 is YYEEEE in the germline V gene. The CDR3 runs 19 residues. CDR3: CASSGGFWGASSGANVLTF.

The gene calls are TRBV28 and TRBJ2-2; absent DNA, TCRdb's TRBD2 call cannot be checked. The germline CDR1 and CDR2 sequences are MDHEN and SYDVKM. The CDR3 is 17 amino acids. The CDR3 is CASSFPVAGVNTGELFF.

The J gene is TRBJ2-2, the V gene TRBV20-1. This CDR3 is built from 15 residues. In germline, CDR1 is DFQATT, CDR2 SNEGSKA (reference sequence). CDR3 loop: CSARDPGALTGELFF.

The CDR3 spells CASSSLGLYNEQFF. V usage is TRBV11-2 and J usage is TRBJ2-1; the TCRdb call, TRBD2, lacks DNA for checking. This CDR3 region has 14 residues. Germline V lookup: CDR1 SGHAT, CDR2 FQNNGV.

The V gene is TRBV5-1, the J gene TRBJ1-1; TCRdb designates TRBD1, a call that cannot be tested without DNA. The CDR3 sequence is 14 residues long. The germline V gene has CDR1 SGHRS and CDR2 YFSETQ. The CDR3 region is CASSARYQGSEAFF. The whole variable domain, filled in from reference TRBV5-1 and TRBJ1-1, reads KAGVTQTPRYLIKTRGQQVTLSCSPISGHRSVSWYQQTPGQGLQFLFEYFSETQRNKGNFPGRFSGRQFSNSRSEMNVSTLELGDSALYLCASSARYQGSEAFFGQGTRLTVV.

This sequence joins TRBV10-2 and TRBJ2-7. The CDR3 has 17 amino acids. Germline V CDR1 and CDR2: WSHSY, SAAADI. CDR3 region: CASSESKGSTTLYEQYF.

V is TRBV6-6 and J is TRBJ2-1; TCRdb selects TRBD2, and the lack of DNA leaves this call unchecked. The CDR3 has 15 amino acids. Germline values: CDR1 MNHNY, CDR2 SVGAGI (reference sequence). CDR3 amino acids: CASSQSPAAYNEQFF.

This chain connects TRBV5-1 to TRBJ2-6; TCRdb's assignment of TRBD2 cannot be checked, as there is no DNA. CDR3 length: 17 amino acids. In germline, CDR1 is SGHRS, CDR2 YFSETQ. CDR3 sequence reads: CASSLGGRSRGANVLTF.

The V gene is TRBV25-1, the J gene TRBJ1-5; TCRdb's D gene call, TRBD1, goes unchecked for lack of DNA. Germline V gene data show CDR1 as MGHDK and CDR2 as SYGVNS. The length of the CDR3 is 14 residues. The CDR3 here is CASRGTGENQPQHF.

The rearrangement links TRBV14 to TRBJ2-5; there is no DNA to check the TCRdb D call of TRBD1. The CDR3 has 15 residues. Germline V gene lookup returns CDR1 SGHDN and CDR2 FVKESK. CDR3 amino acids: CASSPKDRGMETQYF.

CDR3: CASSLIAAGANVLTF. This chain uses TRBV11-3 with TRBJ2-6. The germline CDR1 and CDR2 sequences are SGHNT and YENEEA. The CDR3 totals 15 residues.

The chain employs TRBV12-3 or TRBV12-4 and TRBJ2-3; TCRdb indicates TRBD1, and absent DNA this call remains unverified. The CDR3 contains 15 residues. The CDR3 spells CAIIRAQDPTDTQYF.

The rearrangement uses TRBV9 and TRBJ2-3. The CDR3 is 13 amino acids. Germline lookup yields CDR1 SGDLS and CDR2 YYNGEE. The CDR3 loop reads CASSVSPSDTQYF.

The V call is TRBV3-1, the J call TRBJ1-1. This CDR3 contains 15 residues. CDR1 and CDR2 from the germline V gene are LGHDT and YNNKEL (reference sequence). The CDR3 here is CASSQEGIMNTEAFF.